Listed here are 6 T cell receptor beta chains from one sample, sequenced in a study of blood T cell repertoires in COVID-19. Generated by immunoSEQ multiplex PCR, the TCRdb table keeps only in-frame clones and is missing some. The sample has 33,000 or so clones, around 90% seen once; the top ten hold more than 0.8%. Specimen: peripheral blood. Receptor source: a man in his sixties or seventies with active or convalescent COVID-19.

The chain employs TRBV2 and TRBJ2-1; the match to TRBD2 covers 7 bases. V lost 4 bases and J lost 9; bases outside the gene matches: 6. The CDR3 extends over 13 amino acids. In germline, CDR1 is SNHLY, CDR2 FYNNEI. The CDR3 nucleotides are TGTGCCAGCAGTGGACTAGCTTGGGGTGAGCAGTTCTTC. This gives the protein CASSGLAWGEQFF.

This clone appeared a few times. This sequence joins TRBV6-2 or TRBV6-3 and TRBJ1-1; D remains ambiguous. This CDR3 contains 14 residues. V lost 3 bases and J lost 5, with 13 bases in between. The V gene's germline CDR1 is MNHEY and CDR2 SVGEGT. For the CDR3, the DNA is TGTGCCAGCAGTTATCAGACCTGGAGTACTGAAGCTTTCTTT. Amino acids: CASSYQTWSTEAFF.

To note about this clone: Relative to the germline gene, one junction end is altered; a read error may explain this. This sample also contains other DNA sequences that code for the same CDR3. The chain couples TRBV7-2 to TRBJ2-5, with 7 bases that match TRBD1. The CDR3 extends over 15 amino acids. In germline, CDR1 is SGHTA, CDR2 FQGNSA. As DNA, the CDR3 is TGTGCTAGCAGCTTAGGGGAGACAGGGTTGGAGACCCAGTACTTC. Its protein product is CASSLGETGLETQYF.

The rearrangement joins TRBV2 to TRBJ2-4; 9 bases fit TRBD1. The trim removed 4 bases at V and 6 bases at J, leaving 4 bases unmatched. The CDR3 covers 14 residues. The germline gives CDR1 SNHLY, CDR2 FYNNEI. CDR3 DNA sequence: TGTGCCAGCAGTGGGACAGGGGCTGGAAACATTCAGTACTTC. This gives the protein CASSGTGAGNIQYF.

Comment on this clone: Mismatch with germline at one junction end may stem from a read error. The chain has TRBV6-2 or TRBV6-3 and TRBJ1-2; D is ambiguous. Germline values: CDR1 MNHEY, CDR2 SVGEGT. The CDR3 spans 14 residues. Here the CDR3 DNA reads TGTGCCAGCACTTACGGCCGAGGCGGCTATGGCTACACCTTC. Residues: CASTYGRGGYGYTF.

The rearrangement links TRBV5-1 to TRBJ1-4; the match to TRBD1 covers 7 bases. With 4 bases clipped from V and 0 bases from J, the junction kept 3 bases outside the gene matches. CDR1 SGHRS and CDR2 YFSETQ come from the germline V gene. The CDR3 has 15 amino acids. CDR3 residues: CASSPGQSTNEKLFF. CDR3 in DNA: TGCGCCAGCAGCCCGGGACAGTCAACTAATGAAAAACTGTTTTTT.